This TCR beta chain was profiled in a study of cytomegalovirus exposure and HLA in healthy donors. Despite likely unrecorded immune exposures, the donors were nominally healthy at the time of sampling. A multiplex PCR was run with 60 Vbeta primers and 13 Jbeta primers. TCRdb's table, derived via immunoSEQ multiplex PCR, lists solely in-frame clones and lacks some. Here the sample spans roughly 120,000 clones, 75% to 85% being singletons. Germline V gene lookup returns CDR1 SGHVS and CDR2 FNYEAQ. The ends lost 1 base at V and 5 bases at J; junction bases unmatched: 4. The length of the CDR3 is 14 residues.

The TCR comes from a woman aged 18-30 years in good health and CMV-seropositive. This chain links TRBV7-6 with TRBJ2-5, with TRBD1 matching 7 bases. The sequenced material came from PBMCs. The CDR3 DNA sequence: TGTGCCAGCAGCTTAGGACAGGGCCAGGAGACCCAGTACTTC. Its translation is CASSLGQGQETQYF.